Reported below is one TCR beta chain. Its antigen is unknown. The sample comes from a study of T cell responses to AZD1222 COVID-19 vaccine. In the study overall: Second-dose intervals near 4 or 12 weeks were combined. Study-level points and caveats: Most donors were white British and more were female, and clonal diversity was possibly underestimated.

Assay used: immunoSEQ multiplex PCR; TCRdb lists only in-frame clones, some missing. The table shows fewer than 35,000 clones, with roughly 90% occurring only once. The V gene's germline CDR1 is SGHNT and CDR2 YYREEE (reference sequence). This CDR3 comprises 13 residues. Trimming left V 2 bases short and J 4 bases short, with 9 bases between. V and J are TRBV5-4 and TRBJ2-5; D remains unclear. This specimen consisted of peripheral blood, obtained on day 0 of AZD1222 vaccination. The TCR comes from an adult in good health. DNA of the CDR3: TGTGCCAGCAGCTTAAGGGTTGCAGAGACCCAGTACTTC. This encodes CASSLRVAETQYF.